Presented here are 12 T cell receptor beta chains from one specimen sequenced in a study of OX40 agonist ivuxolimab in advanced cancers. Assay used: immunoSEQ multiplex PCR; TCRdb lists only in-frame clones, some missing. Of around 58,000 clones listed, 94% are singletons. The sequencing used CD4+ or CD8+ T cells sorted from blood, collected in a trial of the OX40 agonist ivuxolimab. All receptors come from an adult with an advanced solid tumor such as melanoma, head and neck, liver or kidney cancer.

The V gene is TRBV7-9, the J gene TRBJ1-1, with 7 bases aligning to TRBD1. The length of the CDR3 is 15 residues. Germline lookup yields CDR1 SEHNR and CDR2 FQNEAQ (reference sequence). The ends lost 2 bases at V and 4 bases at J; junction bases unmatched: 7. CDR3 DNA: TGTGCCAGCAGCTTACCTATAGGGGGCGGCACTGAAGCTTTCTTT. It is translated as CASSLPIGGGTEAFF.

This clone showed up just a few times. The chain uses TRBV6-1 and TRBJ1-5, with unresolved D. CDR1 and CDR2 (germline): MNHNS, SASEGT. This CDR3 is built from 14 residues. In nucleotides, the CDR3 is TGTGCTAGTGCGGCATGGGGTGGCAATCAGCCCCAGCATTTT. As protein: CASAAWGGNQPQHF.

The chain carries TRBV14 and TRBJ2-1; possible D gene TRBD1, 5 bases. Germline CDR1 reads SGHDN; CDR2 reads FVKESK. The CDR3 has 16 amino acids. Trimming left V 0 bases short and J 5 bases short, with 14 bases between. CDR3 sequence: CASSQDRQKYHNEQFF. CDR3 in DNA: TGTGCCAGCAGCCAAGATAGACAGAAATACCACAATGAGCAGTTCTTC. Supplemented by reference TRBV14 and TRBJ2-1, the full variable domain reads EAGVTQFPSHSVIEKGQTVTLRCDPISGHDNLYWYRRVMGKEIKFLLHFVKESKQDESGMPNNRFLAERTGGTYSTLKVQPAELEDSGVYFCASSQDRQKYHNEQFFGPGTRLTVL.

The chain combines TRBV13 with TRBJ2-2; D gene ambiguous. Per germline, CDR1 PRHDT and CDR2 FYEKMQ (reference sequence). CDR3 length: 12 residues. The ends were cut back, 0 bases at V and 5 bases at J, with 1 base in the middle. The DNA for the CDR3 is TGTGCCAGCAGCTTAGGTACCGGGGAGCTGTTTTTT. Translation gives CASSLGTGELFF.

The V call is TRBV30, the J call TRBJ1-5; 7 nucleotides match TRBD1. V gave up 7 bases and J gave up 2 bases; unmatched junction bases: 8. CDR1 GTSNPN and CDR2 SVGIG come from the germline V gene (reference sequence). The CDR3 loop spans 14 amino acids. This CDR3 reads CASWTGKGNQPQHF. Here the CDR3 DNA reads TGTGCCTCCTGGACAGGTAAGGGCAATCAGCCCCAGCATTTT.

This clone was recorded only once. This chain connects TRBV19 to TRBJ2-7; a possible D gene is TRBD2 (5 bases). The V gene's germline CDR1 is LNHDA and CDR2 SQIVND (reference sequence). The ends were cut back, 3 bases at V and 1 base at J, with 13 bases in the middle. The CDR3 extends over 15 amino acids. CDR3 sequence: CASSMMDSESYEQYF. The CDR3 DNA reads TGTGCCAGTAGTATGATGGACTCCGAGTCCTACGAGCAGTACTTC.

This sequence joins TRBV5-6 and TRBJ1-5; TRBD1 is a possible D gene (5 bases). Between the trimmed V and J ends, which lost 3 bases and 8 bases, there was a span of 21 bases. Per germline, CDR1 SGHDT and CDR2 YYEEEE. The CDR3 has 16 residues. The CDR3 reads CASSSATDPPDKPQHF. The CDR3, as DNA: TGTGCCAGCAGCTCAGCGACAGATCCACCAGACAAGCCCCAGCATTTT.

DNA of the CDR3: TGCGCCAGCAGCTTGGGGGGGTTAAGCAATCAGCCCCAGCATTTT. Translating it yields CASSLGGLSNQPQHF. The rearrangement links TRBV5-1 to TRBJ1-5; TRBD1 might be the D (5 bases). V was pared by 0 bases and J by 1 base, with 8 bases between. The germline CDR1 and CDR2 sequences are SGHRS and YFSETQ. The CDR3 runs 15 residues.

A single count supports this clone. The J gene is TRBJ2-3, the V gene TRBV9; 9 bases fit TRBD2. Germline loops: CDR1 SGDLS, CDR2 YYNGEE. The CDR3 covers 18 residues. V trimming: 4 bases; J trimming: 5 bases; junction bases outside the gene matches: 17. Here the CDR3 reads CASSPVQLAGRGEDTQYF. Here the CDR3 DNA reads TGTGCCAGCAGCCCAGTTCAGCTAGCGGGAAGGGGAGAAGATACGCAGTATTTT.

The rearrangement uses TRBV4-2 and TRBJ2-1; a possible D gene is TRBD2 (6 bases). Trimming cost V 5 bases and J 8 bases, with 22 bases left between them. This CDR3 spans 16 amino acids. The germline CDR1 and CDR2 sequences are LGHNA and YNFKEQ. CDR3 amino acids: CASSMDPGLPSDEQFF. As DNA, the CDR3 is TGTGCCAGCAGCATGGACCCGGGACTCCCTAGTGATGAGCAGTTCTTC.

This clone occurred once. The chain uses TRBV2 and TRBJ2-2, with D tentatively TRBD2 (6 bases). V dropped 6 bases and J dropped 0 bases, with 14 bases sitting between them. The CDR3 totals 16 residues. CDR1 SNHLY and CDR2 FYNNEI come from the germline V gene. CDR3: CASSPPAGSNTGELFF. Written as DNA, the CDR3 is TGTGCCAGCAGCCCCCCCGCGGGGTCGAACACCGGGGAGCTGTTTTTT.

This chain links TRBV7-8 with TRBJ2-5; D is ambiguous. Per germline, CDR1 SGHVS and CDR2 FQNEAQ. V lost 4 bases to trimming and J lost 1 base, with 16 bases between them. The CDR3 extends over 16 amino acids. The CDR3 is CASSSRTDSTQETQYF. Here the CDR3 DNA reads TGTGCCAGCAGCTCTCGGACCGACTCCACCCAAGAGACCCAGTACTTC. The variable domain in full, with the rest retrieved from reference TRBV7-8 and TRBJ2-5, is GAGVSQSPRYKVAKRGQDVALRCDPISGHVSLFWYQQALGQGPEFLTYFQNEAQLDKSGLPSDRFFAERPEGSVSTLKIQRTQQEDSAVYLCASSSRTDSTQETQYFGPGTRLLVL.